The 20 T cell receptor beta chains listed next were all sequenced from one sample in a study of blood T cell repertoires in COVID-19. Here immunoSEQ multiplex PCR was the method, and the copy in TCRdb shows in-frame clones only, minus some. Of approximately 70,000 clones listed, around 92% are singletons. Sequencing was carried out using peripheral blood. These receptors all come from a human donor with active COVID-19. The donor label of this sample is uncertain.

The V call is TRBV9, the J call TRBJ2-1, with 12 nucleotides matching TRBD2. The germline gives CDR1 SGDLS, CDR2 YYNGEE. This CDR3 is 16 amino acids long. V shed 0 bases, J shed 9 bases, and the junction held 7 bases outside the gene matches. CDR3: CASSVATGLAGSEQFF. DNA for the CDR3: TGTGCCAGCAGCGTAGCTACGGGACTAGCGGGCAGTGAGCAGTTCTTC.

This chain connects TRBV28 to TRBJ1-2; the D gene is possibly TRBD1 (5 bases). The germline CDR1 and CDR2 sequences are MDHEN and SYDVKM. V gave up 3 bases and J gave up 2 bases, with 10 bases separating them. CDR3 length: 14 residues. The CDR3 nucleotides read TGTGCCAGCAGTTTGGGGGAGGCAAACTATGGCTACACCTTC. Translated, it gives CASSLGEANYGYTF.

The CDR3 DNA follows: TGTGCCACCAGTGACACGGGACAGGGGGCCTACAATGAGCAGTTCTTC. It specifies CATSDTGQGAYNEQFF. The chain recombines TRBV24-1 with TRBJ2-1, with 11 bases identical to TRBD1. This CDR3 region has 16 residues. Germline V gene sequence: CDR1 KGHDR, CDR2 SFDVKD. After removal of 4 bases from V and 2 bases from J, the junction contained 3 bases not matched to a gene.

The chain carries TRBV10-3 and TRBJ2-1, with 7 bases lining up with TRBD1. The germline V gene encodes CDR1 ENHRY and CDR2 SYGVKD. V gave up 8 bases and J gave up 7 bases; unmatched junction bases: 5. This CDR3 spans 12 amino acids. The CDR3 DNA reads as TGTGCCATCCGGCAGGGGGATAATGAGCAGTTCTTC. Translating it yields CAIRQGDNEQFF.

The chain recombines TRBV7-9 with TRBJ1-6, with unresolved D. The CDR3 spans 15 residues. With 1 base removed from V and 4 bases from J, the gap between germline ends came to 8 bases. Germline V gene sequence: CDR1 SEHNR, CDR2 FQNEAQ (reference sequence). CDR3 DNA: TGTGCCAGCAGCTTAGGGGGAGATTATAATTCACCCCTCCACTTT. It specifies CASSLGGDYNSPLHF.

CDR3 coding DNA: TGTGCCAGCAGAGATCAGGGTTCCGTAAATGAGCAGTTCTTC. It yields the protein CASRDQGSVNEQFF. V gene TRBV6-5 combines with J gene TRBJ2-1; perhaps TRBD1 as D (5 bases). This CDR3 has 14 amino acids. V was shortened by 6 bases and J by 7 bases, with 16 bases between the two germline ends. Germline CDR1 and CDR2: MNHEY and SVGAGI.

This rearrangement joins TRBV9 to TRBJ2-3; 8 bases line up with TRBD2. This CDR3 is built from 14 residues. Germline V gene sequence: CDR1 SGDLS, CDR2 YYNGEE. J was trimmed by 6 bases and V by 1 base; bases with no gene match: 4. CDR3 sequence reads: CASSVSGSGDTQYF. CDR3 coding DNA: TGTGCCAGCAGCGTAAGCGGGAGTGGGGATACGCAGTATTTT.

This chain uses TRBV3-1 (or the pseudogene TRBV3-2) with TRBJ2-1; weak D call: TRBD1 (5 bases). V dropped 1 base and J dropped 5 bases, with 9 bases sitting between them. Germline V CDR1 and CDR2: LGHDT, YNNKEL (reference sequence). CDR3 length: 14 amino acids. In DNA, the CDR3 is TGTGCCAGCAGCCAAGTCGTGGGGCACAATGAGCAGTTCTTC. It yields the protein CASSQVVGHNEQFF.

The chain's CDR3 is CASSPTFQGTGELFF. CDR3 nucleotide sequence: TGTGCCAGCTCACCAACCTTTCAGGGAACCGGGGAGCTGTTTTTT. The chain employs TRBV18 and TRBJ2-2, with D perhaps matching TRBD1 (5 bases). Trimming took 2 bases from V and 5 from J, leaving 12 bases between them. Germline V lookup: CDR1 KGHSH, CDR2 LQKENI. The CDR3 covers 15 residues.

The table lists this clone with many counts. The chain recombines TRBV7-9 with TRBJ2-7; a possible D gene is TRBD1 (6 bases). V was trimmed by 5 bases and J by 3 bases, leaving 17 bases between them. CDR3 length: 15 residues. Germline CDR1 is SEHNR and CDR2 is FQNEAQ (reference sequence). This CDR3 reads CASSQRLDSNYEQYF. CDR3 in DNA: TGTGCCAGCAGCCAAAGATTGGACAGCAACTACGAGCAGTACTTC.

Points on this clone: One end of the junction does not line up with germline, which may come from a read error. This rearrangement joins TRBV2 to TRBJ2-5; D is unclear. Germline loops: CDR1 SNHLY, CDR2 FYNNEI. This CDR3 contains 10 residues. CDR3 coding DNA: TGTGCCAGCAGCGAAGAGACCCAGTACTTC. Its translation is CASSEETQYF.

This chain uses TRBV4-1 with TRBJ2-1; 12 bases are shared with TRBD1. V gave up 4 bases and J gave up 8 bases; unmatched junction bases: 6. This CDR3 comprises 15 residues. From germline, CDR1 is MGHRA and CDR2 YSYEKL. This chain's CDR3 is CASSPAGTGGYEQFF. CDR3 bases: TGCGCCAGCAGCCCCGCGGGGACAGGGGGCTATGAGCAGTTCTTC.

The chain uses TRBV3-1 (or the pseudogene TRBV3-2) and TRBJ2-5; perhaps TRBD2 as D (6 bases). The CDR3 length is 16 residues. V gave up 2 bases and J gave up 1 base, with 14 bases separating them. Per germline, CDR1 LGHDT and CDR2 YNNKEL (reference sequence). CDR3 sequence: CASSQFVGLAQETQYF. Here the CDR3 DNA reads TGTGCCAGCAGCCAATTTGTGGGACTTGCCCAAGAGACCCAGTACTTC.

The J gene is TRBJ2-5, the V gene TRBV11-2, with a possible D match to TRBD1 (5 bases). The length of the CDR3 is 15 residues. Germline CDR1 is SGHAT and CDR2 is FQNNGV. The V gene lost 1 base and the J gene lost 7 bases, with 16 bases spanning the gap. The CDR3 DNA is TGTGCCAGCAGCTTAGGCGGCAGGGTCCGCCCGACCCAGTACTTC. Translated, it gives CASSLGGRVRPTQYF.

The chain joins TRBV28 to TRBJ2-6; 8 bases align to TRBD1. The V and J ends lost 5 bases and 3 bases, in that order; junction bases with no gene match: 6. The CDR3 runs 16 residues. In germline, CDR1 is MDHEN, CDR2 SYDVKM. The CDR3 region is CASSRRGLSGANVLTF. The CDR3 DNA follows: TGTGCCAGCAGTCGCAGGGGGCTTAGTGGGGCCAACGTCCTGACTTTC. Using reference TRBV28 and TRBJ2-6 for the parts outside the CDR3, the full variable domain is DVKVTQSSRYLVKRTGEKVFLECVQDMDHENMFWYRQDPGLGLRLIYFSYDVKMKEKGDIPEGYSVSREKKERFSLILESASTNQTSMYLCASSRRGLSGANVLTFGAGSRLTVL.

The CDR3 DNA follows: TGTGCCAGCACTACGGGAAACAATGAGCAGTTCTTC. Translating gives CASTTGNNEQFF. The chain joins TRBV6-5 to TRBJ2-1, with a possible D match to TRBD2 (5 bases). Trimming shortened V by 7 bases and J by 5 bases, and 9 bases separated the two germline ends. Per germline, CDR1 MNHEY and CDR2 SVGAGI. The CDR3 covers 12 residues.

V and J are TRBV9 and TRBJ1-3; 10 positions match TRBD1. Germline lookup yields CDR1 SGDLS and CDR2 YYNGEE. Unmatched junction bases numbered 1, after V lost 0 bases and J lost 4 bases. The CDR3 covers 15 residues. This CDR3 reads CASSVGGQGGNTIYF. DNA of the CDR3: TGTGCCAGCAGCGTAGGGGGACAGGGGGGAAACACCATATATTTT. Based on the CDR3 plus reference TRBV9 and TRBJ1-3, the full variable domain is DSGVTQTPKHLITATGQRVTLRCSPRSGDLSVYWYQQSLDQGLQFLIQYYNGEERAKGNILERFSAQQFPDLHSELNLSSLELGDSALYFCASSVGGQGGNTIYFGEGSWLTVV.

This rearrangement joins TRBV6-6 to TRBJ2-2; TRBD2 matches at 8 bases. Germline CDR1 MNHNY, CDR2 SVGAGI (reference sequence). The CDR3 is made up of 15 amino acids. Trimming cost V 6 bases and J 4 bases; bases outside gene matches: 7. The CDR3 DNA follows: TGTGCCAGCAGCTCAGCGGGAGTGGGCACCGGGGAGCTGTTTTTT. It specifies CASSSAGVGTGELFF.

A word on this clone: Other DNA sequences in the sample encode the same CDR3. The chain uses TRBV5-5 and TRBJ2-7; D remains ambiguous. Trimming took off 2 bases at V and 2 bases at J, with 5 bases between the two ends. This CDR3 is built from 12 residues. From germline, CDR1 is SGHKS and CDR2 YYEKEE (reference sequence). The CDR3 protein is CASSLTTYEQYF. CDR3 DNA sequence: TGTGCCAGCAGCTTAACTACCTACGAGCAGTACTTC.

This clone was counted only a few times. The J gene is TRBJ1-2, the V gene TRBV7-9; D perhaps matches TRBD1 (6 bases). Trimming left V 5 bases short and J 2 bases short, with 18 bases between. The CDR3 extends over 16 amino acids. CDR1 and CDR2 from the germline V gene are SEHNR and FQNEAQ (reference sequence). In nucleotides, the CDR3 is TGTGCCAGCAGCCACAATGGGGGGGCGCGGAACTATGGCTACACCTTC. This codes for CASSHNGGARNYGYTF.